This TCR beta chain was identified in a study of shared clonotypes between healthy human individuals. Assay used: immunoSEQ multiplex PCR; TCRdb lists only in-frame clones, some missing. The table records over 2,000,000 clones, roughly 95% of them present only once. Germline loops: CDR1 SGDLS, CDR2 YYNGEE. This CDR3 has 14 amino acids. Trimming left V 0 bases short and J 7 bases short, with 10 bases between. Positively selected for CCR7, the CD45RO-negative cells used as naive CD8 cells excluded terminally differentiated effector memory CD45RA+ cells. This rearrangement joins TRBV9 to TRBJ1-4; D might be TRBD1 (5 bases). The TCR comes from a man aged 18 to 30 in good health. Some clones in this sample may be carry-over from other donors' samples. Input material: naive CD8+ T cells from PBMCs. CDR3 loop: CASSVGWGSEKLFF. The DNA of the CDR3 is TGTGCCAGCAGCGTAGGGTGGGGCTCTGAAAAACTGTTTTTT. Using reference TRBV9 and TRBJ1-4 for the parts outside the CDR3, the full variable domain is DSGVTQTPKHLITATGQRVTLRCSPRSGDLSVYWYQQSLDQGLQFLIQYYNGEERAKGNILERFSAQQFPDLHSELNLSSLELGDSALYFCASSVGWGSEKLFFGSGTQLSVL.